This is a list of T cell receptor beta chains from one sample in a study of a mutant IDH1 vaccine in newly diagnosed glioma. Their target antigens are unknown. Profiling relied on immunoSEQ multiplex PCR, and the TCRdb table lists in-frame clones only, not all of them. Among tens of thousands of clones listed, around 81% were seen once. This sample comprised PBMCs, obtained from a glioma patient whose treatment included an IDH1 peptide vaccine. These receptors were taken from a man in his forties or fifties with glioma. CDR3s include the opening cysteine and the closing phenylalanine or tryptophan. D genes are given only for firm matches. Clone sizes are given selectively: once, few, many, or a class where the clone is expanded.

v_call	clone_size	j_call	d_call	cdr3_nt	cdr3_aa
TRBV4-3	-	TRBJ2-7	-	TGCGCCAGCAGCCACGTCGGACAGTCCTACGAGCAGTACTTC	CASSHVGQSYEQYF
TRBV30	-	TRBJ1-5	-	TGTGCCTGGGGGGAGGCGGGGTCTCAGCCCCAGCATTTT	CAWGEAGSQPQHF
TRBV9	-	TRBJ2-6	-	TGTGCCAGCAGCGTACCAGCCAGGAACCCAAGTTACTCTGGGGCCAACGTCCTGACTTTC	CASSVPARNPSYSGANVLTF
TRBV6-5	-	TRBJ2-3	TRBD2	TGTGCCATCGGAGCGGGGGGGCGCACAGATACGCAGTATTTT	CAIGAGGRTDTQYF
TRBV7-6	-	TRBJ2-7	-	TGTGCCAGCAGCTTAGGTGTAAGCTCCTACGAGCAGTACTTC	CASSLGVSSYEQYF
TRBV6-6	few	TRBJ2-1	TRBD1	TGTGCCAGCAGTTACCCGGACAGGGCTGAGCAGTTCTTC	CASSYPDRAEQFF
TRBV10-3	-	TRBJ2-1	TRBD1	TGTGCCATCAGTGAGTTGGGACAGAATTACAATGAGCAGTTCTTC	CAISELGQNYNEQFF
TRBV4-2	-	TRBJ2-5	TRBD2	TGTGCCAGCAGCCAAGTGATTAGCGGGAGTGAGGGAGAGACCCAGTACTTC	CASSQVISGSEGETQYF
TRBV4-3	-	TRBJ2-1	TRBD2	TGCGCCAGCAGCCAGGTGATAGCGGGGGGGCGGAATGAGCAGTTCTTC	CASSQVIAGGRNEQFF
TRBV9	-	TRBJ2-7	-	TGTGCCAGCAGCGTAGGGGCAGGGGACTTCCCCGAGCAGTACTTC	CASSVGAGDFPEQYF
TRBV27	once	TRBJ2-7	-	TGTGCCAGCAGGTCCTACCGGGCCGCGGGGGAGCAGTACTTC	CASRSYRAAGEQYF
TRBV2	-	TRBJ2-7	-	TGTGCCAGCAGTCGTCCGGCAGATTCTGACGAGCAGTACTTC	CASSRPADSDEQYF
TRBV2	-	TRBJ2-7	TRBD1	TGTGCCAGCAGTGAAAAGGGACAGAGATACGAGCAGTACTTC	CASSEKGQRYEQYF
TRBV27	-	TRBJ2-2	-	TGTGCCAGCAGTTGGGGCAGATCGAACACCGGGGAGCTGTTTTTT	CASSWGRSNTGELFF
TRBV5-1	-	TRBJ2-7	-	TGCGCCAGCAGCTTTTCCGCCGGGGCCTACGAGCAGTACTTC	CASSFSAGAYEQYF
TRBV4-3	-	TRBJ1-1	-	TGCGCCAGCAGCCAAGATCCAGGCGTCAATGCTGAAGCTTTCTTT	CASSQDPGVNAEAFF
TRBV7-2	-	TRBJ1-2	TRBD1	TGTGCCAGCAGCAATACAGGGGGCGCGGGCTATGGCTACACCTTC	CASSNTGGAGYGYTF
TRBV4-3	few	TRBJ2-2	-	TGCGCCAGCAGCCAAGTGGTCACCGGGGAGCTGTTTTTT	CASSQVVTGELFF
TRBV5-5	few	TRBJ1-1	-	TGTGCCAGCAGCCCGAGCGCTCGAACTGAAGCTTTCTTT	CASSPSARTEAFF
TRBV5-8	-	TRBJ1-1	TRBD1	TGTGCCAGCAGCTTCGCAGTCAGGGGGCTGTGGACTGAAGCTTTCTTT	CASSFAVRGLWTEAFF
TRBV7-2	-	TRBJ2-4	-	TGTGCCAGCACCCCCGATGTGTCAAACATTCAGTACTTC	CASTPDVSNIQYF
TRBV5-6	-	TRBJ2-5	-	TGTGCCAGCAGCTTGAGGGCTGTGGAGACCCAGTACTTC	CASSLRAVETQYF
TRBV9	-	TRBJ1-3	-	TGTGCCAGCAGAGAGGGGGGCCCTCTCTCTGGAAACACCATATATTTT	CASREGGPLSGNTIYF
TRBV9	-	TRBJ1-4	-	TGTGCCAGCAGCGTAGGTGACAATTACGAAAAACTGTTTTTT	CASSVGDNYEKLFF
TRBV28	-	TRBJ2-7	-	TGTGCCAGCAGTTTTGGTGGGGCGCTAAGGGGAGAGCAGTACTTC	CASSFGGALRGEQYF
TRBV7-8	once	TRBJ1-3	-	TGTGCCAGCAGCTTAGCATCCAGTCTACTCTTCTTCACTGGAAACACCATATATTTT	CASSLASSLLFFTGNTIYF
TRBV7-6	-	TRBJ2-2	TRBD1	TGTGCCAGCAGCTTAGAGGGGACAGGGAACACCGGGGAGCTGTTTTTT	CASSLEGTGNTGELFF
TRBV19	once	TRBJ2-1	TRBD1	TGTGCCAGTAGTACCAGGACAGGGGGCCCAATCAATGAGCAGTTCTTC	CASSTRTGGPINEQFF
TRBV7-3	-	TRBJ1-5	-	-	CASAVGPGSAEPQHF
TRBV18	-	TRBJ2-5	TRBD1	TGTGCCAGCTCACCACCGGGACAGGTACAAGAGACCCAGTACTTC	CASSPPGQVQETQYF
TRBV19	once	TRBJ1-3	TRBD1	TGTGCCAGTAGTCCTCGACAGGGCTTAAGAAACACCATATATTTT	CASSPRQGLRNTIYF
TRBV27	-	TRBJ2-7	-	TGTGCCAGCAGTTTATTGCAGGGCGCTGTTCACTTC	CASSLLQGAVHF
TRBV19	few	TRBJ2-3	TRBD2	TGTGCCAGTAGTCCCGGGACTAGCGGGGCAGATACGCAGTATTTT	CASSPGTSGADTQYF
TRBV7-8	-	TRBJ1-2	-	TGTGCCAGCAGCTTAGGCGCGTCACCTACCTCTAACTATGGCTACACCTTC	CASSLGASPTSNYGYTF
TRBV4-3	-	TRBJ2-1	TRBD2	TGCGCCAGCAGCCAAGCACTAGCGGGAGTGTACGAGCAGTTCTTC	CASSQALAGVYEQFF
TRBV7-6	-	TRBJ2-5	-	TGTGCCAGCAGCTTAGAGGCAGAGACCCAGTACTTC	CASSLEAETQYF
TRBV2	few	TRBJ1-5	-	TGTGCCAGCAGTGATCAGGCAGCTTATAGCAATCAGCCCCAGCATTTT	CASSDQAAYSNQPQHF
TRBV19	once	TRBJ1-5	-	TGTGCCAGTAGTATCCCCAGGGGAAGGAATCAGCCCCAGCATTTT	CASSIPRGRNQPQHF
TRBV6-5	-	TRBJ2-3	-	TGTGCCAGCAGTCACCTTGAGGTGACAGATACGCAGTATTTT	CASSHLEVTDTQYF
TRBV29-1	-	TRBJ2-2	TRBD2	TGCAGCGTTCCCGGGACTAGCGGGGGGGTCACCGGGGAGCTGTTTTTT	CSVPGTSGGVTGELFF
TRBV19	-	TRBJ2-1	-	TGTGCCAGTACCGACAGAAGCCGGGCTAGCTCCTACAATGAGCAGTTCTTC	CASTDRSRASSYNEQFF
TRBV2	-	TRBJ2-1	TRBD1	TGTGCCAGCAGTCGGGACAGGGGAAGGGAGCAGTTCTTC	CASSRDRGREQFF
TRBV6-1	-	TRBJ2-7	TRBD1	TGTGCCAGCAGAAGGACAGGGAGCTACGAGCAGTACTTC	CASRRTGSYEQYF
TRBV6-1	-	TRBJ1-2	TRBD1	TGTGCCAGCAGTGAAGGCCTTAGACAGGGGGCCTACACCTTC	CASSEGLRQGAYTF
TRBV19	few	TRBJ2-2	-	TGTGCCAGTAGTATGCCCCTCAGGGGAGACACCGGGGAGCTGTTTTTT	CASSMPLRGDTGELFF
TRBV28	few	TRBJ1-2	-	TGTGCCAGCAGCCGAACGGCCTATGGCTACACCTTC	CASSRTAYGYTF
TRBV4-1	-	TRBJ2-2	TRBD2	TGCGCCAGCAGCCAAGGACTAGCGGGCGCCGGGGAGCTATTTTTT	CASSQGLAGAGELFF
TRBV25-1	-	TRBJ1-5	TRBD1	TGTGCCAGCAGTGCCCCGACAGGGTTGGGGCCCCAGCATTTT	CASSAPTGLGPQHF
TRBV19	-	TRBJ1-1	TRBD1	TGTGCCAGCATTGGGACAGGGGGGCTTATGAACACTGAAGCTTTCTTT	CASIGTGGLMNTEAFF
TRBV7-2	few	TRBJ1-1	-	TGTGCCAGCAGCTTAGCACAGGGCCTTAACACTGAAGCTTTCTTT	CASSLAQGLNTEAFF
TRBV7-2	-	TRBJ2-5	TRBD2	TGTGCCAGCAGCCTTACTAGCGGGGGGGTAGAGACCCAGTACTTC	CASSLTSGGVETQYF
TRBV28	-	TRBJ2-7	-	TGTGCCAGCAGTGACCCCTACGAGCAGTACTTC	CASSDPYEQYF
TRBV11-2	-	TRBJ2-3	-	TGTGCCAGCAGCTTAGATGCAGGCACAGATACGCAGTATTTT	CASSLDAGTDTQYF
TRBV7-6	-	TRBJ2-1	-	TGTGCCAGCAGCTTAACAGATGAGCAGTTCTTC	CASSLTDEQFF